The 24 T cell receptor beta chains below come from one sample, sequenced in a study of blood T cell repertoires in COVID-19. The table came from immunoSEQ multiplex PCR; TCRdb's copy has only in-frame clones and leaves some out. The sample lists a few hundred thousand clones; around 81% were seen once. The specimen was peripheral blood. These receptors were obtained from a man aged 25 to 40 who had recovered from COVID-19.

The chain links TRBV6-5 to TRBJ1-2, with TRBD1 identical over 7 bases. This CDR3 contains 13 residues. Trimming cost V 7 bases and J 3 bases; bases outside gene matches: 5. CDR1 MNHEY and CDR2 SVGAGI come from the germline V gene. CDR3 sequence: CASKGDSYYGYTF. The CDR3, as DNA: TGTGCCAGCAAGGGGGACAGCTACTATGGCTACACCTTC.

This clone came up a few times. The CDR3 loop reads CASSLTPFNGGESYEQYF. The CDR3 nucleotides are TGTGCCAGCAGCTTAACCCCCTTTAATGGCGGGGAGAGCTACGAGCAGTACTTC. The chain recombines TRBV11-2 with TRBJ2-7, with a possible D match to TRBD2 (6 bases). CDR3 length: 18 amino acids. Germline loops: CDR1 SGHAT, CDR2 FQNNGV. Trimming took 2 bases from V and 3 from J, leaving 23 bases between them. Complete variable domain (other parts from reference TRBV11-2 and TRBJ2-7): EAGVAQSPRYKIIEKRQSVAFWCNPISGHATLYWYQQILGQGPKLLIQFQNNGVVDDSQLPKDRFSAERLKGVDSTLKIQPAKLEDSAVYLCASSLTPFNGGESYEQYFGPGTRLTVT.

The chain employs TRBV7-3 and TRBJ1-2; 7 bases match TRBD1. V lost 3 bases to trimming and J lost 4 bases; unmatched junction nucleotides: 2. Germline lookup yields CDR1 SGHTA and CDR2 FQGTGA. CDR3 length equals 13 residues. Written as DNA, the CDR3 is TGTGCCAGCAGCTTCTCAGGGGGCTATGGCTACACCTTC. Protein sequence: CASSFSGGYGYTF.

This CDR3 reads CASSAGETQYF. CDR3 bases: TGTGCCAGCAGTGCGGGAGAGACCCAGTACTTC. This chain connects TRBV2 to TRBJ2-5; D gene unclear. Germline CDR1 and CDR2: SNHLY and FYNNEI. The ends were cut back, 4 bases at V and 4 bases at J, with 4 bases in the middle. The CDR3 consists of 11 residues.

This chain's CDR3 is CASSEAGLVSGTGELFF. CDR3 nucleotides: TGTGCCAGCAGTGAAGCGGGACTAGTCTCGGGCACCGGGGAGCTGTTTTTT. This chain uses TRBV6-1 with TRBJ2-2; 8 nucleotides line up with TRBD2. Trimming cost V 0 bases and J 4 bases; bases outside gene matches: 7. The germline CDR1 and CDR2 sequences are MNHNS and SASEGT. CDR3 size: 17 residues.

V is TRBV9 and J is TRBJ1-4; D not resolved. Germline loops: CDR1 SGDLS, CDR2 YYNGEE. The CDR3 has 15 amino acids. The V end was cut by 0 bases, the J end by 2 bases, with 8 bases between. CDR3 region: CASSVGAVTNEKLFF. The DNA of the CDR3 is TGTGCCAGCAGCGTAGGTGCAGTGACTAATGAAAAACTGTTTTTT.

The rearrangement uses TRBV4-1 and TRBJ1-2; no firm D call. This CDR3 is 15 amino acids long. Per germline, CDR1 MGHRA and CDR2 YSYEKL. V was trimmed by 4 bases and J by 1 base, leaving 13 bases between them. The CDR3 coding sequence is TGCGCCAGCAGCCCAGGCCGGTCAGATAACTATGGCTACACCTTC. It specifies CASSPGRSDNYGYTF.

The gene calls are TRBV2 and TRBJ1-2; 7 bases fit TRBD1. The CDR3 covers 14 residues. J gave up 8 bases and V 5 bases, and 11 bases lay outside the gene matches. From germline, CDR1 is SNHLY and CDR2 FYNNEI. The CDR3 region has the DNA TGTGCCAGCAGTTTTAACAGGGGTCTGGGAGGCTACACCTTC. It encodes CASSFNRGLGGYTF.

The gene calls are TRBV10-3 and TRBJ1-1; D unresolved. The CDR3 loop spans 15 amino acids. Per germline, CDR1 ENHRY and CDR2 SYGVKD. V was cut by 0 bases and J by 0 bases, with 8 bases left in between. Written as DNA, the CDR3 is TGTGCCATCAGTGAGTCCGGTCGTATGAACACTGAAGCTTTCTTT. Translated, it gives CAISESGRMNTEAFF.

V gene TRBV27 combines with J gene TRBJ1-5, with unresolved D. V dropped 0 bases and J dropped 5 bases, with 11 bases sitting between them. The CDR3 runs to 15 residues. Germline V lookup: CDR1 MNHEY, CDR2 SMNVEV (reference sequence). As DNA, the CDR3 is TGTGCCAGCAGTTTATCAGCGGGAAGGGATCAGCCCCAGCATTTT. Protein sequence: CASSLSAGRDQPQHF.

This chain joins TRBV5-8 and TRBJ2-3; the match to TRBD2 covers 7 bases. Germline-derived CDR1 and CDR2 are SGHTS and YDEGEE. The CDR3 runs to 18 residues. V shed 0 bases and J 0 bases; nucleotides not matched to a gene: 10. The CDR3 DNA sequence: TGTGCCAGCAGCTTGGCGTTGGGCGGGGGAGACAGCACAGATACGCAGTATTTT. It translates to CASSLALGGGDSTDTQYF. Variable domain in full (rest from reference TRBV5-8 and TRBJ2-3): EAGVTQSPTHLIKTRGQQATLRCSPISGHTSVYWYQQALGLGLQFLLWYDEGEERNRGNFPPRFSGRQFPNYSSELNVNALELEDSALYLCASSLALGGGDSTDTQYFGPGTRLTVL.

The rearrangement uses TRBV4-1 and TRBJ2-7, with a tentative D call TRBD1 (6 bases). This CDR3 has 15 amino acids. Germline V gene sequence: CDR1 MGHRA, CDR2 YSYEKL. Trimming took off 4 bases at V and 4 bases at J, with 17 bases between the two ends. The CDR3 DNA reads TGCGCCAGCAGCCCACTTTCAGGGGAAAGGTACGAGCAGTACTTC. This codes for CASSPLSGERYEQYF.

The V call is TRBV19, the J call TRBJ2-2; 8 nucleotides match TRBD2. From germline, CDR1 is LNHDA and CDR2 SQIVND (reference sequence). J lost 4 bases, V lost 5 bases, and 6 bases had no gene match. This CDR3 region has 15 residues. CDR3 bases: TGTGCCAGTAGTGACGGGGGGGCCGGCACCGGGGAGCTGTTTTTT. This encodes CASSDGGAGTGELFF.

This clone turned up a few times. V gene TRBV19 combines with J gene TRBJ1-6, with 7 bases fitting TRBD1. Germline assignment: CDR1 LNHDA and CDR2 SQIVND (reference sequence). V gave up 4 bases and J gave up 5 bases; unmatched junction bases: 8. The CDR3 covers 16 residues. Written as DNA, the CDR3 is TGTGCCAGTAGTAGACGCCGGGACAGTAATAATTCACCCCTCCACTTT. This encodes CASSRRRDSNNSPLHF. Variable domain in full (rest from reference TRBV19 and TRBJ1-6): DGGITQSPKYLFRKEGQNVTLSCEQNLNHDAMYWYRQDPGQGLRLIYYSQIVNDFQKGDIAEGYSVSREKKESFPLTVTSAQKNPTAFYLCASSRRRDSNNSPLHFGNGTRLTVT.

This rearrangement joins TRBV6-6 to TRBJ1-2, with D uncertain. Germline CDR1 reads MNHNY; CDR2 reads SVGAGI (reference sequence). Trimming stripped 0 bases from V and 4 bases from J, with 12 bases between. CDR3 size: 15 residues. The CDR3, as DNA: TGTGCCAGCAGTTACTCCGAGGGTGCCGGCTATGGCTACACCTTC. It specifies CASSYSEGAGYGYTF.

The V call is TRBV11-2, the J call TRBJ1-1; no reliable D call. Germline CDR1 is SGHAT and CDR2 is FQNNGV. The CDR3 contains 17 residues. Trimming took off 5 bases at V and 1 base at J, with 20 bases between the two ends. The DNA of the CDR3 is TGTGCCAGCAGCCAAAATTCCCTAGGAGTAACGAACACTGAAGCTTTCTTT. Residues: CASSQNSLGVTNTEAFF.

Concerning this clone itself: A much larger clone sits a single nucleotide away, making a read error possible. This sample includes further DNA sequences coding for the same CDR3. This chain joins TRBV3-1 (or the pseudogene TRBV3-2) and TRBJ1-6, with TRBD1 matching 7 bases. The ends lost 1 base at V and 7 bases at J; junction bases unmatched: 1. There are 14 residues in the CDR3. Germline lookup yields CDR1 LGHDT and CDR2 YNNKEL (reference sequence). CDR3 in DNA: TGTGCCAGCAGCCAAGCCAGGGGGAATTCACCCCTCCACTTT. Its protein product is CASSQARGNSPLHF.

The J gene is TRBJ1-3, the V gene TRBV7-8; possible D gene TRBD1, 5 bases. The CDR3 totals 16 residues. Per germline, CDR1 SGHVS and CDR2 FQNEAQ. The V end lost 0 bases, the J end lost 1 base, and 10 bases lay between the germline ends. The CDR3: CASSLALSGSGNTIYF. The CDR3 bases are TGTGCCAGCAGCTTAGCATTGTCAGGGTCTGGAAACACCATATATTTT.

CDR3 sequence reads: CASSPGLAGGTYEQYF. CDR3 coding DNA: TGTGCCAGCAGCCCGGGACTAGCGGGGGGTACCTACGAGCAGTACTTC. The rearrangement joins TRBV5-5 to TRBJ2-7; 15 bases match TRBD2. The V segment lost 4 bases and the J segment 2 bases; nucleotides outside the gene matches: 4. The CDR3 contains 16 residues. Germline-derived CDR1 and CDR2 are SGHKS and YYEKEE (reference sequence).

This clone has a single count. The chain has TRBV5-4 and TRBJ2-7; 10 nucleotides agree with TRBD2. There are 16 residues in the CDR3. V lost 4 bases and J lost 4; bases outside the gene matches: 11. Germline assignment: CDR1 SGHNT and CDR2 YYREEE (reference sequence). The CDR3: CASSRGGLAAIYEQYF. CDR3 bases: TGTGCCAGCAGCCGAGGAGGACTAGCGGCCATTTACGAGCAGTACTTC.

The chain carries TRBV9 and TRBJ2-7; D is ambiguous. V was clipped by 0 bases and J by 5 bases, with 12 bases between them. The germline CDR1 and CDR2 sequences are SGDLS and YYNGEE. The CDR3 is made up of 14 amino acids. The CDR3: CASSVGVSADEQYF. The CDR3 DNA sequence: TGTGCCAGCAGCGTAGGGGTCTCGGCGGACGAGCAGTACTTC.

This clone appeared a few times. This sequence joins TRBV6-5 and TRBJ2-2; D unclear. This CDR3 is 13 amino acids long. Germline CDR1 reads MNHEY; CDR2 reads SVGAGI. Trimming pared 11 bases from V and 3 bases from J, leaving 13 bases between. The CDR3 loop reads CAGTPGDTGELFF. Here the CDR3 DNA reads TGTGCCGGTACGCCGGGTGACACCGGGGAGCTGTTTTTT.

This chain links TRBV5-5 with TRBJ2-5; D possibly corresponds to TRBD2 (5 bases). Germline V gene lookup returns CDR1 SGHKS and CDR2 YYEKEE (reference sequence). The CDR3 loop spans 14 amino acids. V was cut by 0 bases and J by 5 bases, with 11 bases left in between. This CDR3 reads CASSLGSGGETQYF. DNA of the CDR3: TGTGCCAGCAGCTTGGGGTCAGGAGGTGAGACCCAGTACTTC.

The chain recombines TRBV7-9 with TRBJ1-4; D remains unclear. V dropped 4 bases and J dropped 10 bases, with 19 bases sitting between them. Germline V CDR1 and CDR2: SEHNR, FQNEAQ (reference sequence). The CDR3 spans 15 residues. The DNA of the CDR3 is TGTGCCAGCAGCTCTACAGAGGGCGCGTATGGAAAACTGTTTTTT. Its protein product is CASSSTEGAYGKLFF.